The 13 T cell receptor beta chains presented below share a single source sample, sequenced in a study of blood T cells in healthy people across ages. Together with a sample-barcoded 5' primer, a J-beta primer mix was included in a second PCR lasting about 6 to 12 cycles. Via MiXCR, TCRdb re-called the 5' RACE reads, giving one row per CDR3 protein. Altogether around 520,000 distinct CDR3 sequences are present, over 25% being singletons, with the ten largest covering approximately 3.6%. The same specimen was also included in a second study, on T cells of mothers and their children.

Sequenced material: blood. The receptors were gathered from a boy between 2 and 15 years old in good health.

This clonotype was seen only a few times. CDR3 in DNA: TGTGCCAGCACCTGGTCGGGAGGTTCAGCGGACTATGGCTACACCTTC. Translation: CASTWSGGSADYGYTF. The gene calls are TRBV7-9 and TRBJ1-2; no clear D gene. Trimming removed 7 bases at V and 3 bases at J, with 21 bases between. There are 16 residues in the CDR3. Germline V gene data show CDR1 as SEHNR and CDR2 as FQNEAQ (reference sequence).

This clonotype was observed a handful of times. The V call is TRBV30, the J call TRBJ1-2; D uncertain. Trimming removed 2 bases from V and 4 bases from J, with 11 bases in between. This CDR3 contains 13 residues. CDR1 and CDR2 (germline): GTSNPN, SVGIG (reference sequence). The CDR3 is CAWSRRLFYGYTF. The CDR3 coding sequence is TGTGCCTGGAGTCGACGGCTTTTCTATGGCTACACCTTC.

This clonotype was seen only a few times. This chain connects TRBV5-1 to TRBJ2-1; 11 nucleotides agree with TRBD2. Per the germline V gene, CDR1 is SGHRS and CDR2 is YFSETQ. The trim removed 4 bases at V and 5 bases at J, leaving 2 bases unmatched. The CDR3 extends over 14 amino acids. The CDR3 here is CASSVAGGDNEQFF. The CDR3 DNA reads as TGCGCCAGCAGCGTAGCGGGGGGGGACAATGAGCAGTTCTTC.

Only a few counts were recorded for this clonotype. The chain links TRBV20-1 to TRBJ2-3; TRBD2 matches 9 bases. The ends lost 6 bases at V and 3 bases at J; junction bases unmatched: 4. CDR1 is DFQATT, CDR2 SNEGSKA, per germline (reference sequence). The CDR3 is made up of 13 amino acids. CDR3 bases: TGCAGTGCGCGGACTAGCGTGACAGATACGCAGTATTTT. This gives the protein CSARTSVTDTQYF.

The chain is built from TRBV7-9 and TRBJ2-6; the D call may be TRBD1 or TRBD2 (5 bases each). Germline V gene data show CDR1 as SEHNR and CDR2 as FQNEAQ (reference sequence). Trimming shortened V by 6 bases and J by 1 base, and 13 bases separated the two germline ends. The CDR3 consists of 16 residues. The CDR3 loop reads CASRMGRLSGANVLTF. DNA of the CDR3: TGTGCCAGCAGGATGGGACGGTTATCTGGGGCCAACGTCCTGACTTTC.

The sample holds many counts of this clonotype. V usage is TRBV3-1 and J usage is TRBJ1-5; D unclear. Between the trimmed V and J ends, which lost 0 bases and 2 bases, there was a span of 2 bases. Germline assignment: CDR1 LGHDT and CDR2 YNNKEL (reference sequence). The CDR3 extends over 13 amino acids. The CDR3 DNA follows: TGTGCCAGCAGCCAAGACCGCAATCAGCCCCAGCATTTT. It codes for CASSQDRNQPQHF.

CDR3 DNA sequence: TGTGCCAGCAGGGGGGACCTGCCGAATGAGCAGTTCTTC. Protein product: CASRGDLPNEQFF. The V gene is TRBV6-2 or TRBV6-3, the J gene TRBJ2-1; D may be TRBD1 or TRBD2 (5 bases each). The germline V and J ends were trimmed by 6 bases and 7 bases, with 13 bases remaining between them. The CDR3 consists of 13 residues. The germline V gene has CDR1 MNHEY and CDR2 SVGEGT.

This clonotype was seen only a few times. One junction end disagrees with the germline gene, perhaps due to a read error. The chain has TRBV9 and TRBJ1-2; TRBD1 might be the D (5 bases). Per the germline V gene, CDR1 is SGDLS and CDR2 is YYNGEE. CDR3 size: 14 residues. CDR3 protein: CASSGGTVYEGCTF. CDR3 DNA: TGTGCCAGCAGCGGGGGGACCGTGTATGAAGGCTGCACCTTC.

As regards this clonotype: Its ends do not fully match the called genes, so a read error is possible. The genes are TRBV5-5 and TRBJ2-5, with D possibly being TRBD2 (8 bases). The CDR3 totals 15 residues. Germline V gene sequence: CDR1 SGHKS, CDR2 YYEKEE (reference sequence). The CDR3 reads CASSQTPGGGQQGFF. The CDR3, as DNA: TGTGCCAGCAGCCAAACCCCGGGAGGGGGACAGCAGGGGTTCTTC.

The chain links TRBV10-1 to TRBJ2-2; D remains unclear. V was pared by 4 bases and J by 6 bases, with 9 bases between. Germline CDR1 is WNHNN and CDR2 is SYGVQD (reference sequence). This CDR3 spans 13 amino acids. CDR3 loop: CASSGSGSGELFF. CDR3 nucleotides: TGCGCCAGCAGTGGAAGTGGCTCCGGGGAGCTGTTTTTT.

In its sample, this clonotype was seen a few times. CDR3 sequence: CASSSRVVGNTIYF. CDR3 coding DNA: TGTGCCAGCAGTTCCCGGGTCGTCGGAAACACCATATATTTT. This chain joins TRBV6-6 and TRBJ1-3; D unresolved. This CDR3 contains 14 residues. The V gene's germline CDR1 is MNHNY and CDR2 SVGAGI (reference sequence). V was trimmed by 4 bases and J by 4 bases, leaving 11 bases between them.

The J gene is TRBJ1-4, the V gene TRBV9; D possibly corresponds to TRBD1 (5 bases). CDR3 length equals 16 residues. Germline CDR1 reads SGDLS; CDR2 reads YYNGEE. With 4 bases removed from V and 0 bases from J, the gap between germline ends came to 13 bases. The CDR3 DNA is TGTGCCAGCAGCCCCAGCGGGGGAGCAACTAATGAAAAACTGTTTTTT. Encoded protein: CASSPSGGATNEKLFF.

The chain links TRBV9 to TRBJ1-3; maybe TRBD1 (5 bases). V was pared by 3 bases and J by 0 bases, with 10 bases between. The CDR3 is 15 residues long. Germline values: CDR1 SGDLS, CDR2 YYNGEE. DNA of the CDR3: TGTGCCAGCAGCGGGGGACTAAGCTCTGGAAACACCATATATTTT. This encodes CASSGGLSSGNTIYF.